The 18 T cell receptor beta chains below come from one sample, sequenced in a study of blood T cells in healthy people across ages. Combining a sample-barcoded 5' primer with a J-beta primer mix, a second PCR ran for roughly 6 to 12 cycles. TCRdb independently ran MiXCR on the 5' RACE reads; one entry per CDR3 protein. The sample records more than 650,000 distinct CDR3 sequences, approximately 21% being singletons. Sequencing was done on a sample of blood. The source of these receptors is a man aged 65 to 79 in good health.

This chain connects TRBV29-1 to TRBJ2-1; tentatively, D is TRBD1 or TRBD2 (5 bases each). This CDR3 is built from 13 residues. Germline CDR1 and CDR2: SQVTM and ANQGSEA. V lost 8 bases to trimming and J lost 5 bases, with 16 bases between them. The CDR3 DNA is TGCAGCTTCGGGATTCAGGGCGACAATGAGCAGTTCTTC. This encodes CSFGIQGDNEQFF.

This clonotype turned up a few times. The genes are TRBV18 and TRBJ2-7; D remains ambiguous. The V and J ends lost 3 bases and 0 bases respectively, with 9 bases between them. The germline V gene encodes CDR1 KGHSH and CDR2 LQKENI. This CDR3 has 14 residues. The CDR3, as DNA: TGTGCCAGCTCACCCGAGGTCAGCTCCTACGAGCAGTACTTC. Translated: CASSPEVSSYEQYF.

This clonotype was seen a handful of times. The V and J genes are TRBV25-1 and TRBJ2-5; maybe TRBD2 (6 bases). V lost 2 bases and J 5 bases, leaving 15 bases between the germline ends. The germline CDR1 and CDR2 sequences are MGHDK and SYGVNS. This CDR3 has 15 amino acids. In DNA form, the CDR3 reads TGTGCCAGCAGTGAAAAGCGGGCCCCGAGGGAGACCCAGTACTTC. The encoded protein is CASSEKRAPRETQYF.

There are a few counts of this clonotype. The CDR3 spells CASSYAKGQGRQETQYF. Written as DNA, the CDR3 is TGTGCCAGCAGTTACGCAAAAGGACAGGGACGTCAGGAGACCCAGTACTTC. This chain uses TRBV6-5 with TRBJ2-1; 8 bases are a match to TRBD1. The DNA end lines up better with TRBJ2-5; the J call may be wrong. The V gene's germline CDR1 is MNHEY and CDR2 SVGAGI. CDR3 length: 17 residues.

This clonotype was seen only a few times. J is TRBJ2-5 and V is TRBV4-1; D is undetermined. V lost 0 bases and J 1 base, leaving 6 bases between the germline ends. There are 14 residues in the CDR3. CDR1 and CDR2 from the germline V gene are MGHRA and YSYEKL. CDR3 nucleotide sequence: TGCGCCAGCAGCCAAGAGTGGGCCCAAGAGACCCAGTACTTC. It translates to CASSQEWAQETQYF.

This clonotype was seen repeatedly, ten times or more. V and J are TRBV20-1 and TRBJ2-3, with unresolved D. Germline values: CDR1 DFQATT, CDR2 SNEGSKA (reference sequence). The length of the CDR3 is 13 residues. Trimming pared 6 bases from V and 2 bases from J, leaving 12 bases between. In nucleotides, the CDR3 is TGCAGTGCCGACTCGGGTTACACAGATACGCAGTATTTT. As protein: CSADSGYTDTQYF.

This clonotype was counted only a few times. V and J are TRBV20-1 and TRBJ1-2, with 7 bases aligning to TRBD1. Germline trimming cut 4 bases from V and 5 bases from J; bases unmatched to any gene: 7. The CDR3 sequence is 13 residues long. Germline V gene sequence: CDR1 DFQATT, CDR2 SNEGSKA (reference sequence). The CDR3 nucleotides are TGCAGTGCTATCAGGGGACAGTCATATGGCTACACCTTC. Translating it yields CSAIRGQSYGYTF.

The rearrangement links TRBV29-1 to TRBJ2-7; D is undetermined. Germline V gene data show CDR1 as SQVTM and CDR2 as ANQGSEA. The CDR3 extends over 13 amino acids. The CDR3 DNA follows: TGCGGCCCCCCGGCCGGGCAGGAATACGAGCAGTACGTC. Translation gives CGPPAGQEYEQYV.

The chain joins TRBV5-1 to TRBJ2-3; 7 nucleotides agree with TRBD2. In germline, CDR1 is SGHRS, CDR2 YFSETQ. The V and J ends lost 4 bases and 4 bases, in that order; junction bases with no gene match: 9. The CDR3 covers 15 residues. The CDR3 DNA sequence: TGCGCCAGCAGCACACTAGCGATGGGTCCAGATACGCAGTATTTT. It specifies CASSTLAMGPDTQYF.

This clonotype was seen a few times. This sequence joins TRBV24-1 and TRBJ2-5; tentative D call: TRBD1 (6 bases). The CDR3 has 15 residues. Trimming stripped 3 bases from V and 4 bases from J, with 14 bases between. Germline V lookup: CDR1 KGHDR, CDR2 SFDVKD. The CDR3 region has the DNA TGTGCCACCAGTGATCCGGGACAACCCATAGAGACCCAGTACTTC. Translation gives CATSDPGQPIETQYF.

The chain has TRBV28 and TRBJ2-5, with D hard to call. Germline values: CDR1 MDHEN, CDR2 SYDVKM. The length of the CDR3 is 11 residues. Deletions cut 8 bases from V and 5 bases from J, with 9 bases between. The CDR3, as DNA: TGTGCCAGCGTAGCCTTGGAGACCCAGTACTTC. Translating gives CASVALETQYF.

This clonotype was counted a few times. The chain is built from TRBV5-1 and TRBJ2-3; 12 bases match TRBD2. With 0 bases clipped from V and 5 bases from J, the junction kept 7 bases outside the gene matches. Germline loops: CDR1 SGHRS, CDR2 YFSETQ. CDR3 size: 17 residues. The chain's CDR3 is CASSLASGRARGDTQYF. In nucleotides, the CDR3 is TGCGCCAGCAGCTTGGCTAGCGGGAGGGCCAGGGGAGATACGCAGTATTTT.

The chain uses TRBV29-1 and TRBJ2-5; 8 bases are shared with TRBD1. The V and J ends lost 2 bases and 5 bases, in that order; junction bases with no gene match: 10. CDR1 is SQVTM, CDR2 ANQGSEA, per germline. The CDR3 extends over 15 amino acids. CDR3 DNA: TGCAGCGTTGAAACCAGGGGGCGCGTTCCGGAGACCCAGTACTTC. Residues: CSVETRGRVPETQYF.

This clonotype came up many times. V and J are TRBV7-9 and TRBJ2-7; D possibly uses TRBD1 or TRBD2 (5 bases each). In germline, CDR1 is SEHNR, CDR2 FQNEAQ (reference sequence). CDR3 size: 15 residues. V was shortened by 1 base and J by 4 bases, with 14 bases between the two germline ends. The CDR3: CASSLGGGTIYEQYV. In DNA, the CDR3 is TGTGCCAGCAGCTTAGGTGGGGGTACTATTTACGAGCAGTACGTC.

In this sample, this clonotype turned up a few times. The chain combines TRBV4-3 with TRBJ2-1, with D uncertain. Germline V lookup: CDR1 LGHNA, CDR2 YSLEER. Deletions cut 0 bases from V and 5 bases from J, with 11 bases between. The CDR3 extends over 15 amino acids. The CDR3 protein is CASSQEDGPNNEQFF. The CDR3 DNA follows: TGCGCCAGCAGCCAAGAGGACGGGCCTAACAATGAGCAGTTCTTC.

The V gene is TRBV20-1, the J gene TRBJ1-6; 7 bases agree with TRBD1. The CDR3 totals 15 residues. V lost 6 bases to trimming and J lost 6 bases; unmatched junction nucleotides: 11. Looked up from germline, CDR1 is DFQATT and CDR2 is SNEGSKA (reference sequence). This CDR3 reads CSAQTRGGFNSPLHF. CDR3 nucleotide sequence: TGCAGTGCGCAGACCAGGGGGGGGTTTAATTCACCCCTCCACTTT.

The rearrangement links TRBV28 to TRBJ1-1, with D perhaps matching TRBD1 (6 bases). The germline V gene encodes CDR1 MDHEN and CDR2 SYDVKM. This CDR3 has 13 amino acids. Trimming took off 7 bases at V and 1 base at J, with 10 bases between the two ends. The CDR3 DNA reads TGTGCCAGCACCCTGACAGGGAACACTGAAGCTTTCTTT. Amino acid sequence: CASTLTGNTEAFF.

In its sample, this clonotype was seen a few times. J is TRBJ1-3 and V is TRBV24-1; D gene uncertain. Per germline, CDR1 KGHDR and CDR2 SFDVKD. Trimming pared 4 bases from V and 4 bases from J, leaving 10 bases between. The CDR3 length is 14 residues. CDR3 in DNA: TGTGCCACCAGTGACCCCGGACGGGGAAACACCATATATTTT. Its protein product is CATSDPGRGNTIYF.